This TCR beta chain is drawn from a study of shared clonotypes between healthy human individuals. Assay used: immunoSEQ multiplex PCR; TCRdb lists only in-frame clones, some missing. Of 2 million to 2.5 million clones listed, around 95% are singletons. This CDR3 is 16 amino acids long. Germline CDR1 is SGHRS and CDR2 is YFSETQ. J lost 0 bases, V lost 2 bases, and 5 bases had no gene match. Input material: naive CD4+ T cells sorted from blood. Regarding subset: CD45RA+ positively selected. The source is a man between 18 and 29 years old in good health. V and J are TRBV5-1 and TRBJ1-3; 7 bases map to TRBD1. The DNA for the CDR3 is TGCGCCAGCAGCTTACAGGGGAAGAGCTCTGGAAACACCATATATTTT. It translates to CASSLQGKSSGNTIYF.